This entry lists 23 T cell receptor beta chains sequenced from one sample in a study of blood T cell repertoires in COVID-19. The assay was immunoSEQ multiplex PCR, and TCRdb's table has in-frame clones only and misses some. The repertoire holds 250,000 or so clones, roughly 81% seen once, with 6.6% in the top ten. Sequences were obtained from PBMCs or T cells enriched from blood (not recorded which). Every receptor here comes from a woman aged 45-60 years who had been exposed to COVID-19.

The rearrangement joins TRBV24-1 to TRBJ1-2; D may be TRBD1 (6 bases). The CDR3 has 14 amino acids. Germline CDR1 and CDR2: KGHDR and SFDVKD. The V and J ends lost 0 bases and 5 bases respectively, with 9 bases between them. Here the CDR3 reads CATSDLAGEYGYTF. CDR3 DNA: TGTGCCACCAGTGATTTGGCAGGGGAATATGGCTACACCTTC.

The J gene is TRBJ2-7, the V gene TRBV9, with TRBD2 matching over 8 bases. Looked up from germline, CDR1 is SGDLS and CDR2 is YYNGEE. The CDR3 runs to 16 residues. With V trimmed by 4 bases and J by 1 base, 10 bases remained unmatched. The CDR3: CASSPGEGGGSYEQYF. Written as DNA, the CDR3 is TGTGCCAGCAGCCCCGGCGAGGGCGGGGGGTCCTACGAGCAGTACTTC.

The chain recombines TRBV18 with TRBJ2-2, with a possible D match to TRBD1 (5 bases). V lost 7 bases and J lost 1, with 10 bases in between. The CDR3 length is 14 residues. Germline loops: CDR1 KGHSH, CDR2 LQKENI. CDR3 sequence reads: CASLRTQNTGELFF. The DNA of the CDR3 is TGTGCCAGCTTAAGGACACAGAACACCGGGGAGCTGTTTTTT.

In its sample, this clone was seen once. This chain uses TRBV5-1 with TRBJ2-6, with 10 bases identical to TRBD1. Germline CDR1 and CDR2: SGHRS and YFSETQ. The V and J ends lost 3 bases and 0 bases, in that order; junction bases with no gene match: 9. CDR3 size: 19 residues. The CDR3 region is CASSSGVTGGYSGANVLTF. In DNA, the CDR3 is TGCGCCAGCAGCTCGGGGGTGACAGGGGGCTACTCTGGGGCCAACGTCCTGACTTTC.

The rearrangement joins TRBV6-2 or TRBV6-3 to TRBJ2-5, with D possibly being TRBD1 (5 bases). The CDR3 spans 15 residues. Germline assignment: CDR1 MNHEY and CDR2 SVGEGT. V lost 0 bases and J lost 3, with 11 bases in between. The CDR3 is CASSYSGRAKETQYF. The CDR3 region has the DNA TGTGCCAGCAGTTACTCTGGCAGGGCTAAAGAGACCCAGTACTTC.

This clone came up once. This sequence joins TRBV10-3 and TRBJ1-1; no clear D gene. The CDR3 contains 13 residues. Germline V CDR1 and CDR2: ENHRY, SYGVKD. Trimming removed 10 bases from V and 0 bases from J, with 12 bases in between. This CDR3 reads CATQRSMNTEAFF. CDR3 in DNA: TGTGCCACACAACGGAGTATGAACACTGAAGCTTTCTTT.

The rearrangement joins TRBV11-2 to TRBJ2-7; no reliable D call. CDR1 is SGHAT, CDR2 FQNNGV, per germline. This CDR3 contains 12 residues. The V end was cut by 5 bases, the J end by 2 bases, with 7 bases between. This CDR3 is CASSIDTYEQYF. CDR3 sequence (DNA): TGTGCCAGCAGCATCGACACCTACGAGCAGTACTTC.

CDR3 DNA sequence: TGTGCCAGCAGCTTAACACTAGGGACCGGGGAGCTGTTTTTT. This encodes CASSLTLGTGELFF. This chain connects TRBV7-3 to TRBJ2-2; D is possibly TRBD2 (5 bases). V was clipped by 0 bases and J by 5 bases, with 7 bases between them. Germline V CDR1 and CDR2: SGHTA, FQGTGA. The CDR3 has 14 residues.

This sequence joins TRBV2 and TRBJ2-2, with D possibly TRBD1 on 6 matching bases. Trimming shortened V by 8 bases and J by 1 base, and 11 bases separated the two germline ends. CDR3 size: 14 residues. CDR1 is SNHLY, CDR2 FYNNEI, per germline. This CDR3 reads CASEGTKNTGELFF. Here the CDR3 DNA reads TGTGCCAGCGAGGGGACAAAGAACACCGGGGAGCTGTTTTTT.

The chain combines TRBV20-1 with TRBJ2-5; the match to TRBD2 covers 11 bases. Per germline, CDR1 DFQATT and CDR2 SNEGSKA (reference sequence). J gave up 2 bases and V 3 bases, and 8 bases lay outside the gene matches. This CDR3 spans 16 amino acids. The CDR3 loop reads CSASPLAGGSQETQYF. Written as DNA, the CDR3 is TGCAGTGCTAGTCCCCTAGCGGGGGGTAGTCAAGAGACCCAGTACTTC.

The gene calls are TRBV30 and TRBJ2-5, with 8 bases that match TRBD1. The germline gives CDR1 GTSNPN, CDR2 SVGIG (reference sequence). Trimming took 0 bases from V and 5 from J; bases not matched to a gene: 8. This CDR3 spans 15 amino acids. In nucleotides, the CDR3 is TGTGCCTGGAGTGTATTGACAGGGGTGGTGGAGACCCAGTACTTC. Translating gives CAWSVLTGVVETQYF.

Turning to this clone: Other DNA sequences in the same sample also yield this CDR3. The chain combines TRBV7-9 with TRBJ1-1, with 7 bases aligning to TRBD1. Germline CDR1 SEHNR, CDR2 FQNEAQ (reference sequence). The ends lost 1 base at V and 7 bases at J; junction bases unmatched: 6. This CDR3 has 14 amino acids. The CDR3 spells CASSLGGTAIEAFF. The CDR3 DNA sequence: TGTGCCAGCAGCTTAGGGGGGACAGCCATTGAAGCTTTCTTT.

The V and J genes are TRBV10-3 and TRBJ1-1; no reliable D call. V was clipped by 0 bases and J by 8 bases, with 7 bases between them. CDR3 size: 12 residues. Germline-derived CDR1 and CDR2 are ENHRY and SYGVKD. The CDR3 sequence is CAISESGGEAFF. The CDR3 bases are TGTGCCATCAGTGAGTCTGGAGGAGAAGCTTTCTTT.

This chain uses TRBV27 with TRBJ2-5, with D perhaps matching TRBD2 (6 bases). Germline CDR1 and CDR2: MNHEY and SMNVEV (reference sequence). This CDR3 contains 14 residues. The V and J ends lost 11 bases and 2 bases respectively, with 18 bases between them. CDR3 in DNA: TGTGCCCGCCCCGGGGTTGGAGGGCAAGAGACCCAGTACTTC. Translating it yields CARPGVGGQETQYF.

The CDR3: CASSGGTYSGANVLTF. As DNA, the CDR3 is TGTGCCAGCTCAGGAGGGACTTACTCTGGGGCCAACGTCCTGACTTTC. This sequence joins TRBV18 and TRBJ2-6, with D perhaps TRBD2 (6 bases). Germline CDR1 reads KGHSH; CDR2 reads LQKENI. The CDR3 runs to 16 residues. Trimming stripped 5 bases from V and 0 bases from J, with 11 bases between.

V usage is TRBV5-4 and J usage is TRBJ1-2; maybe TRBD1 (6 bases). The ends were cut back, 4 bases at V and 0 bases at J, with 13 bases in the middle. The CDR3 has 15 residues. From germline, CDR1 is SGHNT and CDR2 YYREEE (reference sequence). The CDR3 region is CASSEDRTANYGYTF. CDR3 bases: TGTGCCAGCAGCGAGGACCGGACAGCTAACTATGGCTACACCTTC.

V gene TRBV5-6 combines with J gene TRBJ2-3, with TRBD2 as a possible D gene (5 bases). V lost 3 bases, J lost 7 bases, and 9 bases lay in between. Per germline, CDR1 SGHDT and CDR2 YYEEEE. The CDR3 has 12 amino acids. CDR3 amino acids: CASSSRENTQYF. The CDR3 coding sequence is TGTGCCAGCAGCTCCCGGGAAAATACGCAGTATTTT. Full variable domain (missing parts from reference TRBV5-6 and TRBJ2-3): DAGVTQSPTHLIKTRGQQVTLRCSPKSGHDTVSWYQQALGQGPQFIFQYYEEEERQRGNFPDRFSGHQFPNYSSELNVNALLLGDSALYLCASSSRENTQYFGPGTRLTVL.

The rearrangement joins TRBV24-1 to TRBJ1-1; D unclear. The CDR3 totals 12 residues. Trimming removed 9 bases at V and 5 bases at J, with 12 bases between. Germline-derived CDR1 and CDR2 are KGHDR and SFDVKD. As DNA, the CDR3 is TGTGCCACCCAAGGCACGGGGACTGAAGCTTTCTTT. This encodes CATQGTGTEAFF.

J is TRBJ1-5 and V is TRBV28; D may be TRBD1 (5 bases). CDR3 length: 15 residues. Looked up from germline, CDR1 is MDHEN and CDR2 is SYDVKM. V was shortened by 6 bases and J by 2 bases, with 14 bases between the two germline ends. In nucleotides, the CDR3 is TGTGCCAGCAGCCGTTTGGGGGAGGGCAATCAGCCCCAGCATTTT. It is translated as CASSRLGEGNQPQHF.

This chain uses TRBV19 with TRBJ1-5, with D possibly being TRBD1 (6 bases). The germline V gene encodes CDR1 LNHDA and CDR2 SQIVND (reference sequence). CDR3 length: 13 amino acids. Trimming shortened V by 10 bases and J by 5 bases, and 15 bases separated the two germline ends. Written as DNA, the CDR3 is TGTGCCACTGGGCCGGGGGGCTATCAGCCCCAGCATTTT. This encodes CATGPGGYQPQHF.

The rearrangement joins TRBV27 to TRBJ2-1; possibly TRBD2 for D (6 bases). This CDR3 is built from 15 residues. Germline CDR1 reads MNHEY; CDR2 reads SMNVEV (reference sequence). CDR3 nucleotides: TGTGCTTCCACCGAGGCGGGAACCCCCTACAATGAGCAGTTCTTC. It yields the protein CASTEAGTPYNEQFF.

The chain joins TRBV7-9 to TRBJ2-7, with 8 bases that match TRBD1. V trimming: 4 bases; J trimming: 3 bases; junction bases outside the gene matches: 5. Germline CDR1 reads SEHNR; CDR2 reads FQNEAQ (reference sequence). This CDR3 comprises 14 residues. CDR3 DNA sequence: TGTGCCAGCAGCTCGACAGGGGCCAACTACGAGCAGTACTTC. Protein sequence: CASSSTGANYEQYF.

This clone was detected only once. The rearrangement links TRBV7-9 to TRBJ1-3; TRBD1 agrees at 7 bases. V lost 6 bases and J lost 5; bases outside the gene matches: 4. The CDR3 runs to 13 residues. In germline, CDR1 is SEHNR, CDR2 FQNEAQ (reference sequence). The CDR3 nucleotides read TGTGCCAGCAGGCGGGACAGTAGAAACACCATATATTTT. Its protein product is CASRRDSRNTIYF.